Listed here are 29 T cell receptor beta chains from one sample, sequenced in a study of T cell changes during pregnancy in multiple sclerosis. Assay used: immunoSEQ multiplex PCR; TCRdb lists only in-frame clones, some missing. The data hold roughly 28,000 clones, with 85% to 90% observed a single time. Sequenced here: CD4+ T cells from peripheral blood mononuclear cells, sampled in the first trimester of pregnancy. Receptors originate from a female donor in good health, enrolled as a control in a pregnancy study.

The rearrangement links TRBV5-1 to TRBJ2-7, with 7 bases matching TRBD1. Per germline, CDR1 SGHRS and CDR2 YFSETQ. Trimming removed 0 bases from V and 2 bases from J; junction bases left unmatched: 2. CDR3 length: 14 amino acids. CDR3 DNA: TGCGCCAGCAGCTTGGGGGACAGCCCCTACGAGCAGTACTTC. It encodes CASSLGDSPYEQYF.

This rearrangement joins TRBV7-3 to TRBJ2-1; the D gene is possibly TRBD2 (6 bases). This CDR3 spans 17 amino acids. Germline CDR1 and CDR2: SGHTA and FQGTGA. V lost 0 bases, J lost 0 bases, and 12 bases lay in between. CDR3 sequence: CASSLTPLADSYNEQFF. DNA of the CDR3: TGTGCCAGCAGCTTAACTCCCTTAGCGGACTCCTACAATGAGCAGTTCTTC.

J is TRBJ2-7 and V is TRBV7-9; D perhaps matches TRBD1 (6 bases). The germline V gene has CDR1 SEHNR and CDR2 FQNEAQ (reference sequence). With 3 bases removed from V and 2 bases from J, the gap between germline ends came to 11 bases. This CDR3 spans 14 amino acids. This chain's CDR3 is CASSLSGTPYEQYF. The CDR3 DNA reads TGTGCCAGCAGCTTGTCCGGGACACCCTACGAGCAGTACTTC.

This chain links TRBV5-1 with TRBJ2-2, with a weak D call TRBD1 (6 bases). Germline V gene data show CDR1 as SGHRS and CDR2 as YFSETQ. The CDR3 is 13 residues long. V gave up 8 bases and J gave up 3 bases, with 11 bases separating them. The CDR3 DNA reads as TGCGCCAGTCGGGACACCTACACCGGGGAGCTGTTTTTT. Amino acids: CASRDTYTGELFF.

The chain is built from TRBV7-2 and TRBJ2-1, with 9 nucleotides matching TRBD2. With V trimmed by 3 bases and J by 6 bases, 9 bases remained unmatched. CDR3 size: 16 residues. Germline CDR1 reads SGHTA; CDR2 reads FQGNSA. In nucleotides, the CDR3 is TGTGCCAGCAGCTTTATTCAAAGGCGGGAGGGCAATGAGCAGTTCTTC. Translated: CASSFIQRREGNEQFF.

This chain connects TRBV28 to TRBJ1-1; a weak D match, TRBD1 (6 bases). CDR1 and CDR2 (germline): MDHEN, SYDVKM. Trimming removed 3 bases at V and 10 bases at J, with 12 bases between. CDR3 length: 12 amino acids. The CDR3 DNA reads TGTGCCAGCAGTTTGGGGAGGGGGGGAGCTTTCTTT. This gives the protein CASSLGRGGAFF.

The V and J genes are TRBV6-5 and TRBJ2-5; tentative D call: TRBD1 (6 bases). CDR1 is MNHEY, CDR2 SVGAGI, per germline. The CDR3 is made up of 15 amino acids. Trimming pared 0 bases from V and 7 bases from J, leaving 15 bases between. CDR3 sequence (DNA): TGTGCCAGCAGTTACTCTAAATCGGCAGGGGCGACCCAGTACTTC. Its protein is CASSYSKSAGATQYF.

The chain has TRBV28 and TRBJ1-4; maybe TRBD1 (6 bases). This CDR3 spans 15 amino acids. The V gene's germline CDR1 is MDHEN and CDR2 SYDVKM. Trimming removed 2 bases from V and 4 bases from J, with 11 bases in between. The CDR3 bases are TGTGCCAGCAGTTTACGAGGACAGTTTAATGAAAAACTGTTTTTT. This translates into CASSLRGQFNEKLFF.

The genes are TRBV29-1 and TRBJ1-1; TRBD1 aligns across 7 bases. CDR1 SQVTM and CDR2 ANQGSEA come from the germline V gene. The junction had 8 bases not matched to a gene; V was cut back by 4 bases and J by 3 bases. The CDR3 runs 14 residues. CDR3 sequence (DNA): TGCAGCGTTGCCTTTTGGCAGGGGGACACTGAAGCTTTCTTT. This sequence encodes CSVAFWQGDTEAFF.

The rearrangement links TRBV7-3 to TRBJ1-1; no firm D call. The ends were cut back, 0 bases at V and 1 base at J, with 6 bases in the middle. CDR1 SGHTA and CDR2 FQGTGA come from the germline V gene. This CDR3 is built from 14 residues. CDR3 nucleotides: TGTGCCAGCAGCTTAACGGCAAGGAACACTGAAGCTTTCTTT. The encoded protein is CASSLTARNTEAFF.

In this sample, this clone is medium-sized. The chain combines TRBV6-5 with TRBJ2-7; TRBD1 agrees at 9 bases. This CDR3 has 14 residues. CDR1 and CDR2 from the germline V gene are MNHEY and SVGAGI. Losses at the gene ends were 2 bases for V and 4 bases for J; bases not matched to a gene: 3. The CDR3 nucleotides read TGTGCCAGCAGTTACGAACAGGGGGCTTACGAGCAGTACTTC. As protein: CASSYEQGAYEQYF.

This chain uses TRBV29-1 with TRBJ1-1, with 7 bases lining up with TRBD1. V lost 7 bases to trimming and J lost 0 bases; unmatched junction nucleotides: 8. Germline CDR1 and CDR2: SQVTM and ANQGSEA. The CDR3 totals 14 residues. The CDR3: CSAIGGGMNTEAFF. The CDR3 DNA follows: TGCAGCGCCATAGGGGGCGGGATGAACACTGAAGCTTTCTTT.

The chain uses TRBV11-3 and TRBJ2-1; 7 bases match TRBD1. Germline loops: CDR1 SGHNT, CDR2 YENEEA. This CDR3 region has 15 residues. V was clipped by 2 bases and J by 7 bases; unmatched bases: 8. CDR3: CASSLRGGSGNEQFF. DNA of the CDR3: TGTGCCAGCAGCTTAAGAGGGGGCAGTGGTAATGAGCAGTTCTTC.

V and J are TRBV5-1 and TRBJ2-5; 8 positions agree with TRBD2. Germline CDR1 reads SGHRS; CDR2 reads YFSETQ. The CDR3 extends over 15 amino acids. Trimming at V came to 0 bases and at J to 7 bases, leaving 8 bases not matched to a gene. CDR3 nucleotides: TGCGCCAGCAGCTTGGATAACGGGGGGGCGGGGACCCAGTACTTC. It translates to CASSLDNGGAGTQYF.

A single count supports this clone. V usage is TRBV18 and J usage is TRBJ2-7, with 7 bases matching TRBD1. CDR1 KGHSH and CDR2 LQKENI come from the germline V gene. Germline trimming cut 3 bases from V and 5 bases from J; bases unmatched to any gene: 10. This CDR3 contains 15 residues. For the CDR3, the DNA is TGTGCCAGCTCACCTCAGGGACAGCCTGGGGACGAGCAGTACTTC. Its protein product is CASSPQGQPGDEQYF.

CDR3 DNA: TGTGCCAGCAGTCTTAGCGGGGGGGGCACAGATACGCAGTATTTT. This sequence encodes CASSLSGGGTDTQYF. V usage is TRBV6-6 and J usage is TRBJ2-3; 11 bases map to TRBD2. The germline gives CDR1 MNHNY, CDR2 SVGAGI (reference sequence). V trimming: 5 bases; J trimming: 1 base; junction bases outside the gene matches: 2. The CDR3 extends over 15 amino acids.

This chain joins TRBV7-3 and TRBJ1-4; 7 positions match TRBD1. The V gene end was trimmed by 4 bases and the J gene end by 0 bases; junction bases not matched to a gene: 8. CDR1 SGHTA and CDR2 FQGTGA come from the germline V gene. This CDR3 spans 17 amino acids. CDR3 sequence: CASSSDRRFATNEKLFF. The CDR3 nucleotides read TGTGCCAGCAGCTCGGACAGGAGATTTGCAACTAATGAAAAACTGTTTTTT.

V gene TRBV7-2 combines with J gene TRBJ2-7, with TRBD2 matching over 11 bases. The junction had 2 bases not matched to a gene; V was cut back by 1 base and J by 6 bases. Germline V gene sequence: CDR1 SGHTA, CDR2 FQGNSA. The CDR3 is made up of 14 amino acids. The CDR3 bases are TGTGCCAGCAGCTTAGGGCTAGCGGGAGGCGAGCAGTACTTC. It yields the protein CASSLGLAGGEQYF.

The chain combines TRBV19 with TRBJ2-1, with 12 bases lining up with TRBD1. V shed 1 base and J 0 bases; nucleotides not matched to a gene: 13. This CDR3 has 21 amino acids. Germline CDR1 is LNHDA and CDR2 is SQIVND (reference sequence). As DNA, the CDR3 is TGTGCCAGTAGTATAGTGTTAGGGACAGGGGGCTTTACGAGCTCCTACAATGAGCAGTTCTTC. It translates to CASSIVLGTGGFTSSYNEQFF.

The DNA of the CDR3 is TGTGCCAGTAGTATGAATCCGGACAGGCGGAACTATGGCTACACCTTC. This translates into CASSMNPDRRNYGYTF. The rearrangement links TRBV19 to TRBJ1-2, with 7 bases identical to TRBD1. In germline, CDR1 is LNHDA, CDR2 SQIVND (reference sequence). Germline trimming cut 3 bases from V and 2 bases from J; bases unmatched to any gene: 9. The CDR3 has 16 residues.

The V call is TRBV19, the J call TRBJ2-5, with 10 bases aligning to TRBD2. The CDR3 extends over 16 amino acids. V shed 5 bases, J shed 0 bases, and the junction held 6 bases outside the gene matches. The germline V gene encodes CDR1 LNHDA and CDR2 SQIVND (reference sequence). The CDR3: CASSSPGLADQETQYF. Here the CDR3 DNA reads TGTGCCAGTAGTTCTCCAGGACTAGCGGACCAAGAGACCCAGTACTTC.

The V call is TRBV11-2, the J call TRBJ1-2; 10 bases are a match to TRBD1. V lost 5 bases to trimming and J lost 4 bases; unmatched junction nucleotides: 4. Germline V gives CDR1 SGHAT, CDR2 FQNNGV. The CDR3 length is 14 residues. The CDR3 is CASSETGGVYGYTF. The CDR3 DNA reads TGTGCCAGCAGCGAGACAGGGGGCGTCTATGGCTACACCTTC.

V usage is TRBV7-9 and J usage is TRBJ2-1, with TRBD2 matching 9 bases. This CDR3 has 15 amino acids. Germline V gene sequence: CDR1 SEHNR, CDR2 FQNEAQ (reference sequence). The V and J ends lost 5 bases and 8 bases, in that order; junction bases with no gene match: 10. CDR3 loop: CASSRGLAGYDEQFF. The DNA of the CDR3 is TGTGCCAGCAGCCGGGGTCTAGCGGGATATGATGAGCAGTTCTTC.

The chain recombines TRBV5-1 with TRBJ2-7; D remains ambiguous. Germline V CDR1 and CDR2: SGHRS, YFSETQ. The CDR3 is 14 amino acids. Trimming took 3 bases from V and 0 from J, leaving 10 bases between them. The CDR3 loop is CASSSDTTSYEQYF. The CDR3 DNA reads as TGCGCCAGCAGCTCTGACACAACCTCCTACGAGCAGTACTTC.

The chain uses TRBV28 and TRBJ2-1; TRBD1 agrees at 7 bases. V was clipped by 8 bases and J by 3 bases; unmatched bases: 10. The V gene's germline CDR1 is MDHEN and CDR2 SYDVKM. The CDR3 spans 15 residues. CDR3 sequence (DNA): TGTGCCAGCTTTAGTAGGGGGCCGGGCTACAATGAGCAGTTCTTC. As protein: CASFSRGPGYNEQFF.

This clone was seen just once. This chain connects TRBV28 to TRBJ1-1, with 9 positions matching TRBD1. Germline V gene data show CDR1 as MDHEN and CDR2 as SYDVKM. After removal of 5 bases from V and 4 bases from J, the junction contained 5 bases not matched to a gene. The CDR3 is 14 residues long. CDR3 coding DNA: TGTGCCAGCAGTGCCCCGGGACAGGGCACTGAAGCTTTCTTT. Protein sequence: CASSAPGQGTEAFF.

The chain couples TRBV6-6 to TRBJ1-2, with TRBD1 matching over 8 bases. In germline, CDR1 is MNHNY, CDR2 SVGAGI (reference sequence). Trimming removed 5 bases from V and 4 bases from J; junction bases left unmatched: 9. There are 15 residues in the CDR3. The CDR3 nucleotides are TGTGCCAGCAGTCGAGGTTCCGGGACAGGCTATGGCTACACCTTC. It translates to CASSRGSGTGYGYTF.

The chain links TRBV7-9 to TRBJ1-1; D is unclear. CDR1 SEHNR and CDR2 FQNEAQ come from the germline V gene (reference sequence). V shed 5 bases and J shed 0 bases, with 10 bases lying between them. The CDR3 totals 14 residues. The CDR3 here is CASSPAVLNTEAFF. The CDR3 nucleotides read TGTGCCAGCAGCCCAGCGGTCTTGAACACTGAAGCTTTCTTT.

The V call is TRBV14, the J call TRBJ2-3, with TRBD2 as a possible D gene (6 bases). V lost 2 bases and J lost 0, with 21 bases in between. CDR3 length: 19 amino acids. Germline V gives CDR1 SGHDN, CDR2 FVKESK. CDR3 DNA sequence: TGTGCCAGCAGCCAAATCCGGGACTGGATGTTTGTTAGCACAGATACGCAGTATTTT. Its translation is CASSQIRDWMFVSTDTQYF.